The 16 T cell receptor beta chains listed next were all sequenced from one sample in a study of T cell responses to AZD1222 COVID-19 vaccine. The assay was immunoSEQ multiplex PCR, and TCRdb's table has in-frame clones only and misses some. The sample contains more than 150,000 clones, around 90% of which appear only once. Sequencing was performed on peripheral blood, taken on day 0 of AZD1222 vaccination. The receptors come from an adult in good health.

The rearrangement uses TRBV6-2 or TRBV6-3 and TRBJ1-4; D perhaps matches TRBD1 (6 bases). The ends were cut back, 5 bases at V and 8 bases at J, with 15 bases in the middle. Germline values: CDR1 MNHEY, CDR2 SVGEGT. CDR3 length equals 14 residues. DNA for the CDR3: TGTGCCAGCAGTACAGGGATCCAGCAGGAAAAACTGTTTTTT. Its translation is CASSTGIQQEKLFF.

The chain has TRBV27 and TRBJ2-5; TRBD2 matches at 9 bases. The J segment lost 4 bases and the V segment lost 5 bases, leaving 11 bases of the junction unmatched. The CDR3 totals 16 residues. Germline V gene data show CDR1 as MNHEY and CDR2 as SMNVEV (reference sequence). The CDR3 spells CASSPVEAGGRETQYF. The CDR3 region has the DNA TGTGCCAGCAGTCCGGTAGAGGCGGGGGGGAGAGAGACCCAGTACTTC.

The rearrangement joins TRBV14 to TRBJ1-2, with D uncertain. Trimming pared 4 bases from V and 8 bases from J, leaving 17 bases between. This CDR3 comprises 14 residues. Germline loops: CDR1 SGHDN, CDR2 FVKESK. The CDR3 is CASSPTLPGRGYTF. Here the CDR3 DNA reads TGTGCCAGCAGCCCGACCCTCCCGGGGAGAGGCTACACCTTC.

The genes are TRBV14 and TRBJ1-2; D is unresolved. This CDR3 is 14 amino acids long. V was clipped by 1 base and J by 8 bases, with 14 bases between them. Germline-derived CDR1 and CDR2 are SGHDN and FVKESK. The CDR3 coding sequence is TGTGCCAGCAGCCAAGTGGGCAGTTCCTCAGGCTACACCTTC. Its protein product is CASSQVGSSSGYTF.

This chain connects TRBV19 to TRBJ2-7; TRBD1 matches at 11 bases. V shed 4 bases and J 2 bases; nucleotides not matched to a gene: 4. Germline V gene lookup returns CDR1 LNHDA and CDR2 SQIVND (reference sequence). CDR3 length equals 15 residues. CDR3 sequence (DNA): TGTGCCAGTAGTACCGGACAGGGGGCACCCTACGAGCAGTACTTC. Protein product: CASSTGQGAPYEQYF.

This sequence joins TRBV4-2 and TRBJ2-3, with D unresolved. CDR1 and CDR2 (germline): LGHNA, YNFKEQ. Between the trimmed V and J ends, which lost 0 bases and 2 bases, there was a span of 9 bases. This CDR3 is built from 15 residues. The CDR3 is CASSQDVSITDTQYF. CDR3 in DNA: TGTGCCAGCAGCCAAGACGTGTCGATCACAGATACGCAGTATTTT.

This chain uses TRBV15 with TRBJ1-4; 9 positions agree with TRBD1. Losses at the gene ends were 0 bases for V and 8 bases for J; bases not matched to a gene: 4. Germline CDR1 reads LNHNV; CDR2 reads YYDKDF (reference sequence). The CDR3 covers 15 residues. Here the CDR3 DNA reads TGTGCCACCAGCAGAGACCTGACAGGGGGAGAAAAACTGTTTTTT. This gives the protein CATSRDLTGGEKLFF.

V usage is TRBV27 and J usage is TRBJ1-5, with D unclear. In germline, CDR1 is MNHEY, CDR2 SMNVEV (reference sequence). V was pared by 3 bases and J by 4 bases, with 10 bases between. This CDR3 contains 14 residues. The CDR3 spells CASSFGGMNQPQHF. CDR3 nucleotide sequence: TGTGCCAGCAGTTTTGGAGGGATGAATCAGCCCCAGCATTTT.

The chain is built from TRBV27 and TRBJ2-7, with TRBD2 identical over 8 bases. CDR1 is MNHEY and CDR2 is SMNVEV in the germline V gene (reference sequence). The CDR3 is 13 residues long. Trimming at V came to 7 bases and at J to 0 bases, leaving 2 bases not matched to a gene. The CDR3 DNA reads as TGTGCCAGCAAAGGGACTAGCTCCTACGAGCAGTACTTC. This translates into CASKGTSSYEQYF.

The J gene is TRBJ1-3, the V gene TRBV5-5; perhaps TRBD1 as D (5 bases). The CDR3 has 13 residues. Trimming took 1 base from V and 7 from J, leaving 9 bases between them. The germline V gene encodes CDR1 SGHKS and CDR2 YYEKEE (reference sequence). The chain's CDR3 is CASSLWGVNTIYF. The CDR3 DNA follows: TGTGCCAGCAGCTTGTGGGGGGTCAACACCATATATTTT.

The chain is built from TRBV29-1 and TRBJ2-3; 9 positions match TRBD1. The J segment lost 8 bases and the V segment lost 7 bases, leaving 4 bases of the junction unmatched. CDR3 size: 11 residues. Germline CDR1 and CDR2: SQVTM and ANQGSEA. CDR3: CSGKQGATQYF. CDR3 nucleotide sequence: TGCAGCGGGAAACAGGGGGCTACGCAGTATTTT.

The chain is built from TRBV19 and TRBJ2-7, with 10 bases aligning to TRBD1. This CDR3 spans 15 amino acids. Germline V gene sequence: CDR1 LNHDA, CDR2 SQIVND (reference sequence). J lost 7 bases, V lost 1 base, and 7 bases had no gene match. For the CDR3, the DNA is TGTGCCAGTAGTATAGTGGGACAGGGGCGAAGGGAGCAGTACTTC. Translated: CASSIVGQGRREQYF.

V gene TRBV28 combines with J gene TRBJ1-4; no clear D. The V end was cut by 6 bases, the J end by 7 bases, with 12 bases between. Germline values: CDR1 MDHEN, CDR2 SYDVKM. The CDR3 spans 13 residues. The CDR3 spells CASRNVKGEKLFF. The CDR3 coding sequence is TGTGCCAGCAGAAACGTTAAGGGTGAAAAACTGTTTTTT.

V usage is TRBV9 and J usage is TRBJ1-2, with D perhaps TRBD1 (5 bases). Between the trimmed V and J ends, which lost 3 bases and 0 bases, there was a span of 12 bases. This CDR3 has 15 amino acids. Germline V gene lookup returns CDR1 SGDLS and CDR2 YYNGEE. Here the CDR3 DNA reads TGTGCCAGCAGCGCCGGAGGGGTGTCTAACTATGGCTACACCTTC. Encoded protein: CASSAGGVSNYGYTF.

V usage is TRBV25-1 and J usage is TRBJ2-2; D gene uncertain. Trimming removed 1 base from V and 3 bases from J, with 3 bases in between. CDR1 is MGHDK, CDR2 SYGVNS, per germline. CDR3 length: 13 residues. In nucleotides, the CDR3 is TGTGCCAGCAGTGAATTGTACACCGGGGAGCTGTTTTTT. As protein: CASSELYTGELFF.

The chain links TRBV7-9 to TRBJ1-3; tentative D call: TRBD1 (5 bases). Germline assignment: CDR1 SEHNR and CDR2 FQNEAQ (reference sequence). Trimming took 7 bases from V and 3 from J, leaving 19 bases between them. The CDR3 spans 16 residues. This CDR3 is CASTNASGKGGNTIYF. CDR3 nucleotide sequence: TGTGCCAGCACCAATGCGTCAGGGAAAGGTGGAAACACCATATATTTT.